This is a list of T cell receptor beta chains from one sample in a study of blood T cell repertoires in COVID-19. The table came from immunoSEQ multiplex PCR; TCRdb's copy has only in-frame clones and leaves some out. The sample shows some 130,000 clones, around 86% of them seen only once. The source material was peripheral blood. All receptors derive from a woman in her sixties or seventies with COVID-19, enrolled during active disease. Both conserved end residues are part of each CDR3. A D gene is named only where the DNA matches it firmly. The listing skips clone size in some rows; elsewhere it reads once, few, many or a size class.

TRBV11-2	TRBJ2-7	.	.	TGTGCCAGCAGCCTTGGACAGTACGAGCAGTACTTC	CASSLGQYEQYF
TRBV7-9	TRBJ2-3	TRBD2	many	TGTGCCAGCAGCTGGTCGGGGGGTACAGATACGCAGTATTTT	CASSWSGGTDTQYF
TRBV9	TRBJ2-7	.	.	TGTGCCAGCAGCGTACAGGCAGGAACCTACGAGCAGTACTTC	CASSVQAGTYEQYF
TRBV29-1	TRBJ2-3	.	.	TGCAGCGTGGATCACAGGGTCCAAGATACGCAGTATTTT	CSVDHRVQDTQYF
TRBV19	TRBJ2-3	.	.	TGTGCCAGTAGTATAGCAAGCGCACTAGATACGCAGTATTTT	CASSIASALDTQYF
TRBV10-3	TRBJ1-1	.	.	TGTGCCATCAGTTATTACGGGGGACCGGACACTGAAGCTTTCTTT	CAISYYGGPDTEAFF
TRBV7-9	TRBJ2-1	TRBD2	.	TGTGCCAGCAGCTCTGTAGCGGGGGGTATGGATGAGCAGTTCTTC	CASSSVAGGMDEQFF
TRBV11-3	TRBJ2-2	.	.	TGTGCCAGCAGCCCAGGGTCTGGCGGGGAGCTGTTTTTT	CASSPGSGGELFF
TRBV5-1	TRBJ2-1	TRBD2	.	TGCGCCAGCAGCCCGCGGACTAGCAGTGGAGGAGAGCAGTTCTTC	CASSPRTSSGGEQFF
TRBV7-8	TRBJ1-6	.	many	TGTGCCAGCAGCCCCAACACGAATTCACCCCTCCACTTT	CASSPNTNSPLHF
TRBV4-1	TRBJ1-2	.	once	TGCGCCAGCAGCCCTGGGGCAGTTATTAACTATGGCTACACCTTC	CASSPGAVINYGYTF